This TCR beta chain is from a study of CD8+CD57+ T cells in acquired aplastic anemia. Points from the study as a whole: Shared by patients and controls, almost 30 CD8+ CDR3s were abundant in patients.

TCR beta VDJ combinations and CDR3 sequences were profiled from genomic DNA. MiXCR, run by TCRdb on the reads, gives a single entry per CDR3 protein. Of under 200,000 distinct CDR3 sequences detected, 55% to 75% appear once; the ten largest clones hold roughly 44%. Points on this clonotype: The antigen is not known.

Trimming left V 6 bases short and J 2 bases short, with 10 bases between. The CDR3 has 13 amino acids. The germline V gene has CDR1 ENHRY and CDR2 SYGVKD. The chain couples TRBV10-3 to TRBJ2-5; D might be TRBD1 (5 bases). The sequence derives from a human donor in good health. Input material: sorted CD4+, CD8+, or CD8+CD57+ T cells (not recorded which) from PBMCs. The chain's CDR3 is CAIRDSAQETQYF. The DNA of the CDR3 is TGTGCCATCAGAGACAGTGCTCAAGAGACCCAGTACTTC.